These 3 T cell receptor beta chains came from one sample sequenced in a study of naive and memory T cell subsets. Treatment specified: skin biopsy from PPD injection site in Mantoux-positive individual. An oligonucleotide containing a UMI was ligated to the 3' end of TCR cDNA. Ligated cDNA underwent four rounds of PCR with nested alpha and beta constant region primers and SP2. Each CDR3 protein is one row after TCRdb ran MiXCR on the UMI-ligation and nested PCR reads. The sample has 37,000 or so distinct CDR3 sequences, 9.5% to 11% seen once; the top ten hold almost 4%. The specimen was skin, collected from a tuberculin skin test site. All receptors derive from an adult in good health.

In regard to this clonotype: A much larger clone differs by one base, so this may be a read error. The chain employs TRBV7-9 and TRBJ1-4, with no clear D. The CDR3 totals 13 residues. Germline CDR1 and CDR2: SEHNR and FQNEAQ (reference sequence). CDR3 in DNA: TGTGCCAGCAAACTTGCAACTAATGAAAAACAGTTTTTT. Translated, it gives CASKLATNEKQFF.

This clonotype was counted only a few times. The chain links TRBV29-1 to TRBJ1-1; D call uncertain. With 0 bases removed from V and 4 bases from J, the gap between germline ends came to 15 bases. Per the germline V gene, CDR1 is SQVTM and CDR2 is ANQGSEA. The CDR3 totals 15 residues. CDR3 sequence reads: CSVEDWTPARTEAFF. The DNA of the CDR3 is TGCAGCGTTGAAGATTGGACTCCGGCGCGCACTGAAGCTTTCTTT.

The chain employs TRBV24-1 and TRBJ2-1; 12 nucleotides align to TRBD2. The germline gives CDR1 KGHDR, CDR2 SFDVKD. The ends lost 5 bases at V and 4 bases at J; junction bases unmatched: 5. This CDR3 has 16 amino acids. The CDR3 reads CATSVGTSGSYNEQFF. In nucleotides, the CDR3 is TGTGCCACCAGTGTTGGGACTAGCGGGTCGTACAATGAGCAGTTCTTC.